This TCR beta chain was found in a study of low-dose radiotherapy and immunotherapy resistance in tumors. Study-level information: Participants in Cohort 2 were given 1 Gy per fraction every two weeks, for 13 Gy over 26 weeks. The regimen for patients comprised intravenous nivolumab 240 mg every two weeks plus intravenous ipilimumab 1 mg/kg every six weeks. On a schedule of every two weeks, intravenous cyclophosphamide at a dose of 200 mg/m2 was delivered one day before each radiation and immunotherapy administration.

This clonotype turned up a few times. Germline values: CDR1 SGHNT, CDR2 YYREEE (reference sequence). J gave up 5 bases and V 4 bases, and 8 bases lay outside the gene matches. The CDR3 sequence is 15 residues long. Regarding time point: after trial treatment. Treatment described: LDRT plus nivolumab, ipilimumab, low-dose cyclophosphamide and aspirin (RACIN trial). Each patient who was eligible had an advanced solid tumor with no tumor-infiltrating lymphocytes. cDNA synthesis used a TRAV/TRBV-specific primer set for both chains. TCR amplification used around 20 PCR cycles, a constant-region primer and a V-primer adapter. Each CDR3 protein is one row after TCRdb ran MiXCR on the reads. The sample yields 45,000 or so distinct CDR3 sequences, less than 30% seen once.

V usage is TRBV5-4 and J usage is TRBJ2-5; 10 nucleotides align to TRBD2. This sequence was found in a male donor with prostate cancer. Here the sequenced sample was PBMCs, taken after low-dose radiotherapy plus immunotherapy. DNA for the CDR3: TGTGCCAGCAGCGGAGCGGGGGGGCAGGTGGAGACCCAGTACTTC. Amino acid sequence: CASSGAGGQVETQYF.